This T cell receptor (beta chain) comes out of a study of T cell repertoires in cytomegalovirus infection. About the research overall: HLA-B-restricted CMV epitopes that are well studied were used alongside recently identified HLA-C-restricted ones. TCR beta signatures that were public indicated CMV infection and matching HLA type. Study-wide findings and caveats: Cumulative public TCR beta family frequency identified carriers of CMV plus the relevant HLA. Dominating the ex vivo response were HLA-C-restricted CMV-specific TCR beta clonotypes.

TCRdb ran MiXCR on the reads and lists one entry per CDR3 protein. The data show some 900,000 distinct CDR3 sequences, around a third seen once. Comments on this clonotype: Its specificity is not known. A read error is possible here, since a much larger clone lies one base away.

The origin of this receptor is a human donor in good health (CMV status not recorded). Some clones in this sample may be carry-over from other donors' samples. The material sequenced was cultured CD8+ T cells from PBMCs, taken from culture after CMV antigen stimulation.

This CDR3 reads CASNNPQGVSNYGYTF. CDR3 DNA: TGTGCCAGCAACAATCCACAGGGGGTATCTAACTATGGCTACACCTTC. This chain connects TRBV7-6 to TRBJ1-2, with 8 nucleotides matching TRBD1. J lost 0 bases, V lost 7 bases, and 10 bases had no gene match. CDR1 and CDR2 (germline): SGHVS, FNYEAQ. The CDR3 length is 16 residues.